One T cell receptor (beta chain) is described in this entry. This receptor's antigen is unknown. No much larger clonotype is one base removed from it; base qualities were not supplied. CDR1 and CDR2 (LGHNA, YSLEER) derive from the germline V gene. The germline V end is reduced by 4 bases and the J end by 4 bases; junction bases left unmatched: 4. The CDR3 goes from the cysteine to the phenylalanine over 15 residues. The only DNA kept is the CDR3, 45 bases in frame from the first base. The sample originates from a study of T-cell memory formation after mild COVID-19 (dated by TCRdb to the early 2020s). The study in broad terms: TCR sequence clusters from the two donors were largely donor specific. T-cell clones expanding and contracting after mild COVID-19 in a couple of donors were tracked by longitudinal TCRalpha and TCRbeta repertoire sequencing. The cohort was made up of two young adult volunteers, one female and one male, who were previously healthy.

The data were produced on an Illumina NovaSeq 6000. TCRalpha and TCRbeta cDNA libraries were built by 5'RACE with constant-segment primers, adding sample barcodes and unique molecular identifiers. RNA was extracted from every sample with Trizol reagent. Library amplification was performed in two PCR steps, and a second sample barcode and Illumina TruSeq adapters were introduced in the second step. Sequencing of libraries was performed on an Illumina NovaSeq with 2 x 150 bp paired-end reads. In the original analysis: Reads were demultiplexed and collapsed into UMI-guided consensus sequences with migec v1.2.7. Using mixcr v2.1.11, UMI consensuses were aligned to TRA and TRB V and J templates and then assembled into clonotypes. Clonotypes were classified as expanded or contracted when called significant by both edgeR and NoisET, with noise models trained on biological replicates. edgeR calls used a false discovery rate-adjusted p below 0.01 and a log2 fold-change threshold of 1. As an exploratory analysis of dynamics, max-normalized trajectories of the 1000 most abundant clonotypes were examined by PCA with hierarchical clustering. The CD4 or CD8 phenotype of responding clones was assigned using the separately sequenced CD4+ and CD8+ repertoires. TCRdb cleaned the public reads at Q25 with fastp, built clones with MiXCR and kept in-frame beta chains. Every distinct CDR3 protein forms one entry, paired with its most common genes and DNA. For this entry, the V and J calls and clone size follow TCRdb and not the study's own pipeline. This sample is represented by about 420,000 distinct CDR3 sequences; less than 25% of them were singletons. The top ten clones comprise around 13% of the sample.

General findings and caveats noted by the study authors: The study covered only a couple of mild cases, and larger cohorts including severe cases with pre-infection samples were considered necessary. SARS-CoV-2 specificity was not confirmed for the second-wave clones peaking on day 37. Balanced CD4/CD8 phenotypes were observed for clones contracting from day 15 to 85, whereas a bias towards CD4+ was observed for a second wave of clones expanding from day 15 to 37. Contracting CD4+ clones were found mainly in CM and EM memory subsets, while CD8+ clones were enriched in EMRA. Some responding clones were found in pre-infection memory, which suggests that pre-existing cross-reactive memory T cells took part in the SARS-CoV-2 response.

PBMCs were isolated by Ficoll-Paque density gradient centrifugation. Sample: PBMCs or a T cell subset sorted from them (not recorded which). The V gene is TRBV4-3 and the J gene is TRBJ2-2; 9 middle bases align to TRBD2. This clonotype was sampled from an adult woman who had mild COVID-19 (a few samples of this study predate the infection). The sample titles of this study are shuffled in the database, so cell type and time point are left out; the donor was told from shared clones. The DNA sequence is given as TGCGCCAGCAGCCGCGGGAGGGGAGGCACCGGGGAGCTGTTTTTT. Its translation reads: CASSRGRGGTGELFF.